Listed here are 2 T cell receptor beta chains from one sample, sequenced in a study of blood T cell repertoires in COVID-19. TCRdb keeps only in-frame clones here, not all; method: immunoSEQ multiplex PCR. This repertoire shows about 220,000 clones, 80% found once; its top ten account for about 13%. The sequenced sample was peripheral blood. The receptor source for this set is a human donor in a cohort sampled during active COVID-19.

This chain connects TRBV25-1 to TRBJ2-5; 7 nucleotides match TRBD1. The CDR3 runs to 13 residues. Germline lookup yields CDR1 MGHDK and CDR2 SYGVNS. V lost 8 bases, J lost 7 bases, and 10 bases stayed unmatched. The CDR3 region is CASSEGQYATQYF. DNA of the CDR3: TGTGCCAGCTCCGAGGGACAGTACGCGACCCAGTACTTC.

CDR3 region: CASTLGGPSNQPQHF. The CDR3 DNA reads as TGTGCCAGCACCCTGGGGGGGCCGAGCAATCAGCCCCAGCATTTT. The chain uses TRBV28 and TRBJ1-5, with D possibly TRBD1 on 6 matching bases. V was cut by 7 bases and J by 1 base, with 14 bases left in between. The CDR3 contains 15 residues. From germline, CDR1 is MDHEN and CDR2 SYDVKM.